This T cell receptor (beta chain) was identified during a study of blood T cell repertoires in COVID-19 (dated by TCRdb to 2019 to 2021). Turning to the overall study: The collaborator samples originated in the United States, Italy and Spain and spanned the acute and convalescent phases of COVID-19. The prospective study material was composed of cDNA or gDNA derived from T cells, B-cell-depleted T cells, or PBMCs. Deeply sampled blood TCRbeta repertoires from subjects exposed to, actively infected with, or recovered from COVID-19 were included in the dataset. The repertoires were released in a freely available public database intended as a resource for research on the immune response to SARS-CoV-2. The samples were drawn from the first 160 participants of the ongoing ImmuneRACE study and from 1,254 subjects provided by 6 global collaborators. Sample metadata almost always included a de-identified subject ID, COVID-19 status, age in years and sex. Where HLA class I and class II types were available, the types were taken from metadata supplied by the sample provider, not from assay-based typing. What the authors observed across the whole study: How much clinical and demographic metadata was included differed by source and by participant, and the metadata was provided uncurated.

Its CDR3 holds 17 amino acids, cysteine through phenylalanine. The retained sequence is limited to the CDR3, 51 bases, with the frame set at the first base. Note on this clone: No cognate antigen has been identified for it. No clone much larger than this one lies a single base away; base qualities are absent.

The collaborating institutions used their own protocols to collect whole blood in K2EDTA tubes. For TCRbeta analysis, collaborators shipped samples as frozen whole blood, isolated PBMCs, or DNA extracted from either of those sample types. TCRbeta CDR3 regions were amplified from genomic DNA using the immunoSEQ Assay, a bias-controlled multiplex PCR. In the authors' own workflow: The number of nucleated cells in each sample was estimated from the amplification of reference gene primers within the assay. Sequence reads were collapsed and filtered to measure the absolute abundance of every unique TCRbeta CDR3 rearrangement. For each sample, productive Simpson clonality was calculated as the square root of Simpson's diversity index over productive rearrangements. TCRdb limited this immuneACCESS table to in-frame rearrangements with V and J called. A share of clones is missing; checked studies link under half to unresolved V genes, and the rest is unexplained. V and J calls plus clone size are reproduced from that table; the DNA served to infer D and trimming. Present in this sample are nearly 25,000 clones, roughly 87% of which were seen just once. Of the sample, 9.7% is held by the ten largest clones.

Sequenced material: peripheral blood. The sequence was obtained from a man aged 65-85 years with acute or convalescent COVID-19. In this chain, TRBV21-1 is recombined with TRBJ1-5; whether TRBD1, the table's D call, matches the DNA was not checked. TRBV21-1 corresponds to a pseudogene. The nucleotides read TGTGCCGAGGGAGGGGACAGGAAGTTTATTAGCAATCAGCCCCAGCATTTT. This yields the protein CAEGGDRKFISNQPQHF.